This is a list of T cell receptor beta chains from one sample in a study of shared clonotypes between healthy human individuals. TCRdb's table, derived via immunoSEQ multiplex PCR, lists solely in-frame clones and lacks some. This table has about 480,000 clones, about four fifths appearing once. The sequenced sample consisted of PBMCs. The receptors were sampled from a middle-aged woman in good health. Some clones in this sample may be carry-over from other donors' samples. The CDR3 runs from the conserved cysteine through the conserved F or W. Fields, in order: D gene, J gene, CDR3 length, clone size, V gene, CDR3 protein, CDR3 DNA. The D gene is left open where the match is weak. Clone size, where shown, is once, few, many, or a class for clones that have expanded.

NA TRBJ2-1 14 NA TRBV11-2 CASSLEAGYNEQFF TGTGCCAGCAGCTTGGAGGCAGGGTACAATGAGCAGTTCTTC
TRBD1 TRBJ1-5 15 NA TRBV7-8 CASSAGQGANQPQHF TGTGCCAGCAGCGCCGGACAGGGGGCTAATCAGCCCCAGCATTTT
NA TRBJ1-1 13 NA TRBV6-1 CASSATVRTEAFF TGTGCCAGCAGTGCTACGGTTAGGACTGAAGCTTTCTTT
NA TRBJ2-7 11 NA TRBV6-1 CASGPRYEQYF TGTGCCAGCGGACCACGCTACGAGCAGTACTTC
TRBD2 TRBJ2-3 16 few TRBV28 CASSPSTAGGADTQYF TGTGCCAGCAGCCCCTCGACGGCGGGAGGCGCAGATACGCAGTATTTT
TRBD2 TRBJ2-1 16 NA TRBV27 CASRRYSGSSYNEQFF TGTGCCAGCAGGCGCTATAGCGGGAGTTCTTACAATGAGCAGTTCTTC
NA TRBJ2-3 15 NA TRBV30 CAWTPKDASTDTQYF TGTGCCTGGACCCCCAAAGACGCGAGCACAGATACGCAGTATTTT
NA TRBJ1-1 15 few TRBV6-1 CASSAKTGGNTEAFF TGTGCCAGCAGTGCAAAAACGGGTGGCAACACTGAAGCTTTCTTT
NA TRBJ2-5 14 NA TRBV19 CASRPGGFQETQYF TGTGCCAGTCGGCCAGGGGGGTTCCAAGAGACCCAGTACTTC
NA TRBJ2-6 14 NA TRBV6-8 CASRPTSGANVLTF TGTGCCAGCAGACCGACATCCGGGGCCAACGTCCTGACTTTC
NA TRBJ2-3 17 once TRBV5-4 CASSGPSGTASTDTQYF TGTGCCAGCAGCGGCCCCAGCGGCACGGCTAGCACAGATACGCAGTATTTT
TRBD2 TRBJ2-1 15 few TRBV5-4 CASSRTSGSYNEQFF TGTGCCAGCAGCCGGACTAGCGGTTCCTACAATGAGCAGTTCTTC
TRBD2 TRBJ2-1 16 NA TRBV18 CASSPPGTSGSNEQFF TGTGCCAGCTCACCGCCAGGGACTAGCGGGAGCAATGAGCAGTTCTTC
NA TRBJ2-1 15 NA TRBV7-3 CASSPSGLFYNEQFF TGTGCCAGCAGCCCGAGCGGGCTGTTCTACAATGAGCAGTTCTTC
NA TRBJ1-1 11 few TRBV27 CASRSQGGAFF TGTGCCAGCAGGTCCCAGGGTGGAGCTTTCTTT
NA TRBJ1-2 16 few TRBV5-4 CASSAVKRSANYGYTF TGTGCCAGCAGCGCGGTGAAGCGCTCAGCTAACTATGGCTACACCTTC
NA TRBJ2-3 14 NA TRBV6-4 CASSVRGDTDTQYF TGTGCCAGCAGTGTTAGGGGGGACACAGATACGCAGTATTTT
NA TRBJ2-7 13 NA TRBV2 CASSEELEYEQYF TGTGCCAGCAGTGAGGAACTAGAATACGAGCAGTACTTC
NA TRBJ1-3 13 NA TRBV28 CASSLERGNTIYF TGTGCCAGCAGTTTAGAGCGGGGAAACACCATATATTTT
TRBD2 TRBJ2-1 15 NA TRBV15 CATSRPGDYNNEQFF TGTGCCACCAGCAGACCCGGGGACTATAACAATGAGCAGTTCTTC
TRBD1 TRBJ1-4 14 NA TRBV6-5 CASSWGRGHEKLFF TGTGCCAGCAGTTGGGGGAGGGGGCACGAAAAACTGTTTTTT
NA TRBJ1-1 13 few TRBV28 CASSSSRRNEAFF TGTGCCAGCAGTTCGTCAAGACGGAACGAAGCTTTCTTT